This is a list of T cell receptor beta chains from one sample in a study of blood T cell repertoires in COVID-19. Some clones are missing from TCRdb's copy, which holds only in-frame ones; the method was immunoSEQ multiplex PCR. The data contain some 370,000 clones, around 90% of them singletons. The specimen was peripheral blood. The receptors were sampled from a man aged 35-49 years with acute or convalescent COVID-19. CDR3s include the opening cysteine and the closing phenylalanine or tryptophan. D genes are given only for firm matches. Some rows have no size entry. The others give once, few or many, or a class for an expanded clone.

cdr3_length: 16; v_call: TRBV4-2; j_call: TRBJ2-3; d_call: TRBD2; clone_size: .; cdr3_aa: CASSQVTSDSTDTQYF; cdr3_nt: TGTGCCAGCAGCCAGGTTACTAGCGATAGCACAGATACGCAGTATTTT
cdr3_length: 14; v_call: TRBV6-5; j_call: TRBJ2-7; d_call: .; clone_size: .; cdr3_aa: CASSYSGTYYEQYF; cdr3_nt: TGTGCCAGCAGTTACAGCGGAACCTACTACGAGCAGTACTTC
cdr3_length: 16; v_call: TRBV19; j_call: TRBJ2-1; d_call: .; clone_size: .; cdr3_aa: CASSIGQGNSYNEQFF; cdr3_nt: TGTGCCAGTAGTATTGGCCAGGGAAACTCCTACAATGAGCAGTTCTTC
cdr3_length: 15; v_call: TRBV4-1; j_call: TRBJ1-1; d_call: TRBD1; clone_size: .; cdr3_aa: CASSFGDRSNTEAFF; cdr3_nt: TGCGCCAGCAGCTTTGGGGACAGGTCCAACACTGAAGCTTTCTTT
cdr3_length: 13; v_call: TRBV29-1; j_call: TRBJ2-1; d_call: TRBD1; clone_size: .; cdr3_aa: CSVGQGFGNEQLF; cdr3_nt: TGCAGCGTTGGACAGGGGTTCGGCAATGAGCAGCTCTTC
cdr3_length: 13; v_call: TRBV6-5; j_call: TRBJ2-7; d_call: TRBD2; clone_size: .; cdr3_aa: CANQSGGSNEQYF; cdr3_nt: TGTGCTAACCAAAGCGGGGGGTCTAACGAGCAGTACTTC
cdr3_length: 13; v_call: TRBV6-6; j_call: TRBJ1-1; d_call: .; clone_size: once; cdr3_aa: CASSYAVNTEAFF; cdr3_nt: TGTGCCAGCAGTTACGCGGTGAACACTGAAGCTTTCTTT
cdr3_length: 11; v_call: TRBV29-1; j_call: TRBJ2-7; d_call: .; clone_size: once; cdr3_aa: CSVQGLGEQYF; cdr3_nt: TGCAGCGTCCAGGGGTTGGGCGAGCAGTACTTC
cdr3_length: 15; v_call: TRBV21-1; j_call: TRBJ1-6; d_call: .; clone_size: few; cdr3_aa: CASSKGGVNNSPLHF; cdr3_nt: TGTGCCAGCAGCAAAGGGGGCGTTAATAATTCACCCCTCCACTTT
cdr3_length: 16; v_call: TRBV28; j_call: TRBJ1-2; d_call: TRBD1; clone_size: .; cdr3_aa: CASSSVGTGYSYGYTF; cdr3_nt: TGTGCCAGCAGTAGTGTGGGGACAGGGTATTCCTATGGCTACACCTTC
cdr3_length: 15; v_call: TRBV7-2; j_call: TRBJ1-5; d_call: .; clone_size: few; cdr3_aa: CASSLAGLSNQPQHF; cdr3_nt: TGTGCCAGCAGCTTAGCGGGACTAAGCAATCAGCCCCAGCATTTT
cdr3_length: 16; v_call: TRBV11-3; j_call: TRBJ2-3; d_call: TRBD2; clone_size: .; cdr3_aa: CASRFDLAGSADTQYF; cdr3_nt: TGTGCCAGCAGGTTCGACTTAGCGGGGAGCGCAGATACGCAGTATTTT
cdr3_length: 17; v_call: TRBV5-4; j_call: TRBJ2-2; d_call: TRBD2; clone_size: .; cdr3_aa: CASSFLGLVANTGELFF; cdr3_nt: TGTGCCAGCAGCTTTCTGGGACTAGTGGCGAACACCGGGGAGCTGTTTTTT
cdr3_length: 17; v_call: TRBV19; j_call: TRBJ1-6; d_call: .; clone_size: .; cdr3_aa: CASRGGASSSYNSPLHF; cdr3_nt: TGTGCCAGTAGGGGGGGGGCCTCAAGCTCCTATAATTCACCCCTCCACTTT
cdr3_length: 15; v_call: TRBV28; j_call: TRBJ2-5; d_call: TRBD2; clone_size: once; cdr3_aa: CASSPGTSGWETQYF; cdr3_nt: TGTGCCAGCAGCCCAGGGACTAGCGGGTGGGAGACCCAGTACTTC
cdr3_length: 16; v_call: TRBV6-5; j_call: TRBJ1-3; d_call: .; clone_size: .; cdr3_aa: CASSYSEAFSGNTIYF; cdr3_nt: TGTGCCAGCAGTTACTCAGAGGCCTTCTCTGGAAACACCATATATTTT
cdr3_length: 16; v_call: TRBV5-8; j_call: TRBJ2-1; d_call: .; clone_size: .; cdr3_aa: CASSLVVSVRGNEQFF; cdr3_nt: TGTGCCAGCAGCTTGGTAGTATCGGTCCGGGGTAATGAGCAGTTCTTC
cdr3_length: 12; v_call: TRBV20-1; j_call: TRBJ2-4; d_call: .; clone_size: .; cdr3_aa: CSASAGLDIQYF; cdr3_nt: TGCAGTGCTAGTGCCGGGTTAGACATTCAGTACTTC
cdr3_length: 13; v_call: TRBV2; j_call: TRBJ2-5; d_call: .; clone_size: .; cdr3_aa: CASSVQGRGTQYF; cdr3_nt: TGTGCCAGCAGTGTACAGGGCAGAGGGACCCAGTACTTC
cdr3_length: 14; v_call: TRBV10-3; j_call: TRBJ1-2; d_call: TRBD1; clone_size: .; cdr3_aa: CAIRDGQGNYGYTF; cdr3_nt: TGTGCCATCAGGGACGGACAGGGGAACTATGGCTACACCTTC
cdr3_length: 14; v_call: TRBV2; j_call: TRBJ1-6; d_call: TRBD1; clone_size: .; cdr3_aa: CASSADRGRDPLHF; cdr3_nt: TGTGCCAGCAGTGCCGACAGGGGGAGGGATCCCCTCCACTTT
cdr3_length: 14; v_call: TRBV5-1; j_call: TRBJ2-7; d_call: .; clone_size: once; cdr3_aa: CASQPGDRAYEQYF; cdr3_nt: TGCGCCAGCCAGCCGGGAGACAGGGCCTACGAGCAGTACTTC
cdr3_length: 15; v_call: TRBV27; j_call: TRBJ1-5; d_call: .; clone_size: .; cdr3_aa: CASSPVTYSNQPQHF; cdr3_nt: TGTGCCAGCAGTCCCGTCACTTATAGCAATCAGCCCCAGCATTTT
cdr3_length: 14; v_call: TRBV6-5; j_call: TRBJ1-5; d_call: .; clone_size: .; cdr3_aa: CASSTQSLDQPQHF; cdr3_nt: TGTGCCAGCAGTACCCAGTCGTTGGATCAGCCCCAGCATTTT